This TCR beta chain originates from a study of blood T cell repertoires in COVID-19. V lost 4 bases and J 3 bases, leaving 25 bases between the germline ends. The CDR3 length is 18 residues. Germline CDR1 SGHNT, CDR2 YYREEE (reference sequence). Profiled with immunoSEQ multiplex PCR; TCRdb holds only in-frame clones, not every one. The data contain 60,000 to 75,000 clones, about 90% of them singletons. This sequence originates from a man aged 60 to 69 with acute or convalescent COVID-19. The specimen sequenced was peripheral blood. V gene TRBV5-4 combines with J gene TRBJ1-1; TRBD1 might be the D (6 bases). CDR3 in amino acids: CASSKGGGVTTLYTEAFF. CDR3 DNA: TGTGCCAGCAGCAAAGGAGGGGGGGTCACTACTCTCTACACTGAAGCTTTCTTT.